The clone carrying this TCR beta chain was found many times. The sample originates from a study of T cells in Graves' hyperthyroidism and ophthalmopathy. TCR beta CDR3 regions were amplified from RNA. The HTBI primer set was used in a first-round RT-PCR of the TCR CDR3. TCRdb re-analysed the multiplex PCR reads in MiXCR, keeping a single row per CDR3 protein. The data contain a few hundred thousand distinct CDR3 sequences, approximately 15% of them seen just once; the ten biggest clones take up roughly 7.4%. Per germline, CDR1 LNHDA and CDR2 SQIVND (reference sequence). This CDR3 spans 15 amino acids. The V end lost 4 bases, the J end lost 6 bases, and 18 bases lay between the germline ends.

This receptor was identified in a woman aged 18-30 years with Graves' hyperthyroidism. The material sequenced was blood. The V call is TRBV19, the J call TRBJ1-2, with a tentative D call TRBD1 (6 bases). CDR3 amino acids: CASSTLRAGEDGYTF. The CDR3, as DNA: TGTGCCAGTAGTACTCTCCGGGCAGGGGAGGATGGCTACACCTTC.